The source of this T cell receptor (beta chain) is a study of blood T cell repertoires in COVID-19. Overall study: The United States, Italy and Spain provided the acute and convalescent COVID-19 samples. T cells, B-cell-depleted T cells, or PBMCs provided the cDNA or gDNA that served as material.

Per the original data handling: Estimates of nucleated cell counts were drawn from the amplification of reference gene primers. Only in-frame clones appear in the TCRdb table, and some are missing; sequencing was by immunoSEQ multiplex PCR. D and trimming come from the DNA, and the V and J calls and clone size come from that table. The data show some 140,000 clones, with over 65% seen just once and around 1.7% held by the top ten. Germline V gives CDR1 MNHNY, CDR2 SVGAGI (reference sequence). V shed 6 bases and J 1 base; nucleotides not matched to a gene: 8. The CDR3 is 15 amino acids. The sequence was collected from a man at least 80 years old with acute or convalescent COVID-19. The chain carries TRBV6-6 and TRBJ2-7; 8 bases align to TRBD1. The sequenced sample consisted of peripheral blood. In DNA form, the CDR3 reads TGTGCCAGCAGAGCCGGGACAGGCCATTCCTACGAGCAGTACGTC. As protein: CASRAGTGHSYEQYV.